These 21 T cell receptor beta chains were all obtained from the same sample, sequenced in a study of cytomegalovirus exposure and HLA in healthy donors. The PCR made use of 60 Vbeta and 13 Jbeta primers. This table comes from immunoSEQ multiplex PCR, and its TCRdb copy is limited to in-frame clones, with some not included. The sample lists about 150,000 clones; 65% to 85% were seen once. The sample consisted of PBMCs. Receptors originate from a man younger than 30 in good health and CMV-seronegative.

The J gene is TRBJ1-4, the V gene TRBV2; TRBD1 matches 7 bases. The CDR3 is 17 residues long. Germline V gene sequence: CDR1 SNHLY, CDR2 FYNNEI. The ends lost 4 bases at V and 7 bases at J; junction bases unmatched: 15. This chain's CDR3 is CASSGHGFGGGGEKLFF. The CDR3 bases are TGTGCCAGCAGTGGTCACGGGTTTGGAGGGGGCGGTGAAAAACTGTTTTTT.

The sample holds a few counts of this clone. The CDR3 DNA is TGTGCCAGCAGTTCTAGGGGAAGTGGCCAAGAGACCCAGTACTTC. Translation: CASSSRGSGQETQYF. This chain joins TRBV2 and TRBJ2-5; D perhaps matches TRBD1 (5 bases). V was clipped by 5 bases and J by 1 base, with 14 bases between them. From germline, CDR1 is SNHLY and CDR2 FYNNEI. This CDR3 is 15 amino acids long.

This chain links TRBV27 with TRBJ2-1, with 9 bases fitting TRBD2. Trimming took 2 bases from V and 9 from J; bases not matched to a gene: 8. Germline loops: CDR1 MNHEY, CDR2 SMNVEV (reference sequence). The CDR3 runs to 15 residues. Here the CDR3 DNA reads TGTGCCAGCAGTTTAGTAGCGGGGGCTTGGAGTGAGCAGTTCTTC. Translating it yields CASSLVAGAWSEQFF.

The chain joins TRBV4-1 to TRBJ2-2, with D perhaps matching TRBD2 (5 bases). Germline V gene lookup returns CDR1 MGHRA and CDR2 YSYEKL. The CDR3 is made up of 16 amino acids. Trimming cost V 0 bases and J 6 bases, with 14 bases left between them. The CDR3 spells CASSQDLADRPGELFF. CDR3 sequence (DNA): TGCGCCAGCAGCCAAGACCTAGCCGACCGGCCCGGGGAGCTGTTTTTT.

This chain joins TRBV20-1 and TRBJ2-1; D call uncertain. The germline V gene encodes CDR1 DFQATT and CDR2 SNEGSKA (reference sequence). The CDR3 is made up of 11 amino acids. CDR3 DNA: TGCAGCGCCCGGGTCTACAATGAGCAGTTCTTC. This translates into CSARVYNEQFF.

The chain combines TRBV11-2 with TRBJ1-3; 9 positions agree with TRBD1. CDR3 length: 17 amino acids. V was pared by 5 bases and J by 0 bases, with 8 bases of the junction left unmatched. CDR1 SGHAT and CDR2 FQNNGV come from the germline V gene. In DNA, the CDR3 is TGTGCCAGCAGCGCCCGGACAGGGGATTCCTCTGGAAACACCATATATTTT. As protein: CASSARTGDSSGNTIYF.

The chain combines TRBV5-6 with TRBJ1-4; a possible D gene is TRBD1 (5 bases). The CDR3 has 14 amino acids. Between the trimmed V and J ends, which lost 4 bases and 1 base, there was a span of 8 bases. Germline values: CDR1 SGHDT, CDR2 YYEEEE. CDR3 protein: CASSQGLTNEKLFF. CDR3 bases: TGTGCCAGCAGCCAGGGTTTAACTAATGAAAAACTGTTTTTT.

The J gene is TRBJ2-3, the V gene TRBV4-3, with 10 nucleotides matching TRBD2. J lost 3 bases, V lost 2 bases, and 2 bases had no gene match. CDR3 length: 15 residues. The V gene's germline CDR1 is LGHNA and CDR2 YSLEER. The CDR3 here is CASSQLGLATDTQYF. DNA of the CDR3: TGCGCCAGCAGCCAATTGGGACTAGCGACAGATACGCAGTATTTT.

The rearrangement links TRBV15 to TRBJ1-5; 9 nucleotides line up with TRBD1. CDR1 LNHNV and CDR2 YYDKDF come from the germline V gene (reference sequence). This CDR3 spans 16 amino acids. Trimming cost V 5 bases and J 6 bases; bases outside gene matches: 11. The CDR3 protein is CATSSRTGALIQPQHF. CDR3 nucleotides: TGTGCCACCAGCTCTCGGACAGGGGCCCTCATTCAGCCCCAGCATTTT.

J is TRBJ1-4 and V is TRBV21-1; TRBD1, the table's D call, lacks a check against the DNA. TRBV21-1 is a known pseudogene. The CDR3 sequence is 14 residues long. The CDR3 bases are TGTGCCAGCACTACAACAGGGGGAGATGAAAAACTGTTTTTT. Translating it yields CASTTTGGDEKLFF.

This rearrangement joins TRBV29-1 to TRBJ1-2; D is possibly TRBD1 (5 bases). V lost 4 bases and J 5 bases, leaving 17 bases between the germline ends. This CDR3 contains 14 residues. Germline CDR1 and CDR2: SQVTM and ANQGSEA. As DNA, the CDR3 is TGCAGCGTTGGGGGGGGTCCAGCCGGTTATGGCTACACCTTC. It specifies CSVGGGPAGYGYTF.

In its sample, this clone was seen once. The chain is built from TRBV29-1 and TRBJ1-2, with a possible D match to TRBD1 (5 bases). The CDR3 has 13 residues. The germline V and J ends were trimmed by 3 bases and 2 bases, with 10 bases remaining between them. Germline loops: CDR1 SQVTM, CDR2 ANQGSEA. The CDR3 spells CSVEAAGNYGYTF. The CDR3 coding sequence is TGCAGCGTTGAGGCAGCAGGGAACTATGGCTACACCTTC.

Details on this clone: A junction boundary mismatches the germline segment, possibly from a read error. The CDR3 DNA reads TGTGCCAGCAGCCCTACCTCAGGGTGGGAGGCCAACGGCCTGACTTTC. This encodes CASSPTSGWEANGLTF. V usage is TRBV13 and J usage is TRBJ2-6; a possible D gene is TRBD2 (6 bases). In germline, CDR1 is PRHDT, CDR2 FYEKMQ (reference sequence). The CDR3 contains 16 residues.

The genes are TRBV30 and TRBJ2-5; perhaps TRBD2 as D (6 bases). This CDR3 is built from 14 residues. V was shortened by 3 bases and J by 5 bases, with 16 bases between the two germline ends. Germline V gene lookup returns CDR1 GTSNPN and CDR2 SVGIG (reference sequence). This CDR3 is CAWRRPGSEETQYF. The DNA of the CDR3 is TGTGCCTGGAGACGACCCGGGAGCGAGGAGACCCAGTACTTC.

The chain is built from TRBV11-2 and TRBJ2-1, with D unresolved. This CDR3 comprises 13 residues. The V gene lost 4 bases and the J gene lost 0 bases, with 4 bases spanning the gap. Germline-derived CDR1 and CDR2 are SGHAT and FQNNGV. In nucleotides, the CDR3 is TGTGCCAGCAGCTCCCGCTCCTACAATGAGCAGTTCTTC. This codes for CASSSRSYNEQFF.

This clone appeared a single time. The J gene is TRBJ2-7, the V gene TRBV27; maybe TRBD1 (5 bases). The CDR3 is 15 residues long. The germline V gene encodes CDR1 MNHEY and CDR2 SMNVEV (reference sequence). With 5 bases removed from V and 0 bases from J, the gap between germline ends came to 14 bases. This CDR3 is CASSPMSGRSYEQYV. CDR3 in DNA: TGTGCCAGCAGTCCGATGTCAGGGCGCTCCTACGAGCAGTACGTC.

The CDR3 region has the DNA TGTGCCAGCAGCTTGACAGGGGGTATCACTGAAGCTTTCTTT. As protein: CASSLTGGITEAFF. The J gene is TRBJ1-1, the V gene TRBV7-6; the match to TRBD1 covers 9 bases. Germline CDR1 SGHVS, CDR2 FNYEAQ. The CDR3 totals 14 residues. Losses at the gene ends were 3 bases for V and 4 bases for J; bases not matched to a gene: 3.

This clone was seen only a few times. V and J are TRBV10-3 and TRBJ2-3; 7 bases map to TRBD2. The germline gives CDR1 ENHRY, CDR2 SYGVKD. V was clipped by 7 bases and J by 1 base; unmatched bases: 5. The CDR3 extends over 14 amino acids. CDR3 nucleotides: TGTGCCATCAATGTGGGGGGGGGCACAGATACGCAGTATTTT. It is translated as CAINVGGGTDTQYF.

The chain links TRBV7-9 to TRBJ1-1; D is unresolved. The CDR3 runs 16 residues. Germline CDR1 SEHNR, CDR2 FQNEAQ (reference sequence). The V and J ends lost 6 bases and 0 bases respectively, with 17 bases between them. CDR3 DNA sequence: TGTGCCAGCAGGTATAGTAGCCGTCCTATGAACACTGAAGCTTTCTTT. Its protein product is CASRYSSRPMNTEAFF.

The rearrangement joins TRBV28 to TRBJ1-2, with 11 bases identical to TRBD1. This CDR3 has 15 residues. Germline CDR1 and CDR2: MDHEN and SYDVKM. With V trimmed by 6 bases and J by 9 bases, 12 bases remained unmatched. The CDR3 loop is CASSSEGQGERSYTF. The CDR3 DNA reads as TGTGCCAGCAGCTCAGAGGGACAGGGGGAACGGAGCTACACCTTC.

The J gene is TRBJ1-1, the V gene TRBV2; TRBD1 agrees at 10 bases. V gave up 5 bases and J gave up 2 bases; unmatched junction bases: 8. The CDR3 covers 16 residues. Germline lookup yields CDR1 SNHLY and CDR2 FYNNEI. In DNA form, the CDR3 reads TGTGCCAGCAGTCAGATCGGACAGGGGGGAAACACTGAAGCTTTCTTT. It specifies CASSQIGQGGNTEAFF.